The rows below give T cell receptor beta chains drawn from one sample of a study of PD-L1 blockade in urothelial cancer. Data came from immunoSEQ multiplex PCR; TCRdb stores just in-frame clones and leaves some out. The data hold fewer than 60,000 clones, with over 65% observed a single time. Sequences were derived from PBMCs, sampled around atezolizumab (anti-PD-L1) treatment. The receptors come from a man between 50 and 59 years old with urothelial cancer. The CDR3 runs from the conserved cysteine through the conserved F or W. The D gene is left open where the match is weak. Rows give clone size only sometimes, using once, few, many, or a class for an expanded clone.

V gene,J gene,D gene,clone size,CDR3 DNA,CDR3 protein
TRBV7-2,TRBJ2-2,TRBD2,-,TGTGCCAGCAGCTTGGGAGGGGCGAACGTCGGGGAGCTGTTTTTT,CASSLGGANVGELFF
TRBV28,TRBJ1-2,-,-,TGTGCCAGCACCCCCCCGAACAGTCTCTATGGCTACACCTTC,CASTPPNSLYGYTF
TRBV9,TRBJ2-3,TRBD2,-,TGTGCCAGCAGCCCACCCGTAGCGGGGGGTGGAGATACGCAGTATTTT,CASSPPVAGGGDTQYF
TRBV6-5,TRBJ1-1,-,-,TGTGCCAGCAGTACAACAGGTATCACTGAAGCTTTCTTT,CASSTTGITEAFF
TRBV7-8,TRBJ2-3,-,once,TGTGCCAGCAGCCAGATCGGGGAGTTGTTTGTTCGCACAGATACGCAGTATTTT,CASSQIGELFVRTDTQYF
TRBV5-1,TRBJ2-1,TRBD1,-,TGCGCCAGCAGCTTGGACAGGGGGCGCGGTGATGAGCAGTTCTTC,CASSLDRGRGDEQFF
TRBV6-5,TRBJ1-1,-,-,TGTGCCAGCAGTTACTTGAGTGTGGGAGGGCTCACTGAAGCTTTCTTT,CASSYLSVGGLTEAFF
TRBV14,TRBJ2-3,-,-,TGTGCCAGCAGCGAGGCCCTTTCTGGCACAGATACGCAGTATTTT,CASSEALSGTDTQYF
TRBV13,TRBJ2-7,TRBD1,-,TGTGCCAGCAGCTTGGAACCCGGACAGGGTGGAACCTACGAGCAGTACTTC,CASSLEPGQGGTYEQYF
TRBV5-6,TRBJ2-1,TRBD2,-,TGTGCCAGCAGCAGGGGACTAGCGGGGCCCCAAGAGCAGTTCTTC,CASSRGLAGPQEQFF
TRBV29-1,TRBJ2-3,TRBD2,-,TGCAGCTCTTCAAAGAGGGGCGGGGGGGAGGCAGATACGCAGTATTTT,CSSSKRGGGEADTQYF
TRBV7-7,TRBJ2-1,-,-,TGTGCCAGCAGCTTAGGTGGTAGCGGTAATGAGCAGTTCTTC,CASSLGGSGNEQFF
TRBV5-5,TRBJ2-7,-,-,TGTGCCAGCAGCTTGTATTACGAGCAGTACTTC,CASSLYYEQYF
TRBV4-1,TRBJ1-1,-,-,TGCGCCAGCAGCCAAGAGTGGCAGATGAACACTGAAGCTTTCTTT,CASSQEWQMNTEAFF
TRBV7-9,TRBJ2-1,-,-,TGTGCCAGCAGCTCCGCTCCAAGGGGAAGATACAATGAGCAGTTCTTC,CASSSAPRGRYNEQFF
TRBV7-8,TRBJ2-7,TRBD2,-,TGTGCCAGCAGCCATATAGGGAGGGAAGCCTACGAGCAGTACTTC,CASSHIGREAYEQYF
TRBV5-8,TRBJ1-5,-,-,TGTGCCAGCAGCTTCCAGGGGTACAATCAGCCCCAGCATTTT,CASSFQGYNQPQHF
TRBV5-8,TRBJ1-5,-,-,TGTGCCAGCAGCCTTACAGGGATAGGCCAGCCCCAGCATTTT,CASSLTGIGQPQHF
TRBV9,TRBJ2-5,TRBD1,-,TGTGCCAGCAGCCTTGACAGGGGTGCAGAGACCCAGTACTTC,CASSLDRGAETQYF
TRBV28,TRBJ2-3,-,-,TGTGCCAGCCGCCCCGGGGTCTCGGCAGATACGCAGTATTTT,CASRPGVSADTQYF
TRBV27,TRBJ1-5,-,-,TGTGCCAGCAGTCGGACAGCAATCAGCATCGAGACCCAGCATTTT,CASSRTAISIETQHF
TRBV9,TRBJ2-3,TRBD2,-,TGTGCCAGCACCTCAGGGTTTCTAGCGGGGGAAGCCGGTACGCAGTATTTT,CASTSGFLAGEAGTQYF
TRBV7-2,TRBJ2-5,TRBD1,once,TGTGCCAGCAGCCGGGACAGCGCTGGGGCCCAGTACTTC,CASSRDSAGAQYF
TRBV5-1,TRBJ2-7,-,few,TGCGCCAGCAGCATACGACCGGGACACGGATCCTACGAGCAGTACTTC,CASSIRPGHGSYEQYF
TRBV10-1,TRBJ2-3,TRBD1,-,TGCGCCAGCAGTCGAACAGGGGCAGATACGCAGTATTTT,CASSRTGADTQYF
TRBV13,TRBJ2-3,-,-,TGTGCCAGCAGCACACAGGGACACAGCACAGATACGCAGTATTTT,CASSTQGHSTDTQYF
TRBV18,TRBJ2-7,-,once,TGTGCCAGCTCACCAAGACAGTTCTACGAGCAGTACTTC,CASSPRQFYEQYF
TRBV27,TRBJ2-1,-,-,TGTGCCAGCAGTTTACCTGGCCAGGGTATGACTGAGCAGTTCTTC,CASSLPGQGMTEQFF
TRBV5-6,TRBJ2-7,TRBD2,-,TGTGCCAGTACACCGGGACTAGCGGGACTGAACGAGCAGTACTTC,CASTPGLAGLNEQYF
TRBV27,TRBJ2-1,-,-,TGTGCCAGCAGTTTGGGACTTCATTACAATGAGCAGTTCTTC,CASSLGLHYNEQFF
TRBV4-2,TRBJ2-3,TRBD2,few,TGTGCCAGCAGCCACACTAGCGGGGGTAGCACAGATACGCAGTATTTT,CASSHTSGGSTDTQYF
TRBV12-5,TRBJ1-5,-,-,TGTGCTAGTGGTTTGCTGGCAGGGAATCAGCCCCAGCATTTT,CASGLLAGNQPQHF
TRBV9,TRBJ1-3,-,-,TGTGCCAGCAGCCCAGAAGACACTTACTCTGGAAACACCATATATTTT,CASSPEDTYSGNTIYF
TRBV5-1,TRBJ1-3,TRBD1,-,TGCGCCAGCAGCTACAGCCGGGACAGGGGGCCGGGGGGAAACACCATATATTTT,CASSYSRDRGPGGNTIYF
TRBV27,TRBJ2-3,TRBD2,-,TGTGCCAGCAGTTTAGAAATGGCGGGGGGGGCATATACGCAGTATTTT,CASSLEMAGGAYTQYF
TRBV2,TRBJ1-2,-,-,TGTGCCAGCAGTGAAGGGCAGGTTCCGTCTGGCTACACCTTC,CASSEGQVPSGYTF
TRBV6-5,TRBJ2-5,-,-,TGTGCCAGCAGTCCCCCGCCGGGCGGGGAGACCCAGTACTTC,CASSPPPGGETQYF
TRBV5-1,TRBJ2-7,TRBD1,-,TGCGCCAGCAGCTCTGACAGGGAAGCCTACGAGCAGTACTTC,CASSSDREAYEQYF
TRBV9,TRBJ2-7,-,-,TGTGCCAGCAGCGTAGGCGAGGGAGGAACCTACGAGCAGTACTTC,CASSVGEGGTYEQYF
TRBV27,TRBJ2-7,TRBD2,-,TGTGCCAGCAGTTTAATGAGCCAGCGGGGGATCTACGAGCAGTACTTC,CASSLMSQRGIYEQYF
TRBV28,TRBJ2-7,TRBD2,-,TGTGCCAGCCGCCAGCGGGAATCGCGCGAGCAGTACTTC,CASRQRESREQYF
TRBV6-5,TRBJ2-7,TRBD2,-,TGTGCCAGCAACCCCGGGACTAGCTCCTACGAGCAGTACTTC,CASNPGTSSYEQYF
TRBV23-1,TRBJ1-3,TRBD1,-,TGCGCCAGCAGTCAATCGGGGGACAGGGCCTCTGGAAACACCATATATTTT,CASSQSGDRASGNTIYF
TRBV29-1,TRBJ2-5,TRBD1,-,TGCAGCGTTGAAGAGTGGGACAGGGGCCAAGAGACCCAGTACTTC,CSVEEWDRGQETQYF
TRBV19,TRBJ2-1,TRBD1,-,TGTGCCAGTAGTCCTCAATCTTGGACAGGGGGCTACAATGAGCAGTTCTTC,CASSPQSWTGGYNEQFF
TRBV27,TRBJ1-1,-,-,TGTGCCAGCAATGCACGGCGGGGCGCAAACACTGAAGCTTTCTTT,CASNARRGANTEAFF
TRBV29-1,TRBJ2-7,TRBD1,once,TGCAGCGTAAAAAAGGGGGGGACAGGGGGCCACGAGCAGTACTTC,CSVKKGGTGGHEQYF
TRBV27,TRBJ1-3,-,-,TGTGCCAGCAGGAAAGACGGGACAGGAAACACCATATATTTT,CASRKDGTGNTIYF
TRBV11-2,TRBJ2-2,-,-,TGTGCCAGCAGCTTAGTTATTACCGGGGAGCTGTTTTTT,CASSLVITGELFF
TRBV7-9,TRBJ2-7,-,-,TGTGCCAGCAGCTTAAAGCAGGAAACGACCTACGAGCAGTACTTC,CASSLKQETTYEQYF
TRBV30,TRBJ1-6,TRBD1,-,TGTGCCTGGAGCTTCCTCCGGGGACAGAATTCACCCCTCCACTTT,CAWSFLRGQNSPLHF
TRBV11-2,TRBJ2-6,-,-,TGTGCCAGCAGCTTACCAGGCCATAACTCTGGGGCCAACGTCCTGACTTTC,CASSLPGHNSGANVLTF
TRBV27,TRBJ1-4,-,-,TGTGCCAGCAGTTCCCAGGGGCGATCTAATGAAAAACTGTTTTTT,CASSSQGRSNEKLFF
TRBV19,TRBJ2-1,TRBD1,medium-sized,TGTGCCAGTAGTATGGGACAGGGGGCTTGGAATGAGCAGTTCTTC,CASSMGQGAWNEQFF
TRBV19,TRBJ1-4,TRBD1,-,TGTGCCAGTATTCAGGGGGCGTCGGCAACTAATGAAAAACTGTTTTTT,CASIQGASATNEKLFF